This T cell receptor beta chain derives from a study of T cell repertoires in cytomegalovirus infection. A single record per CDR3 protein comes from TCRdb applying MiXCR to the reads. The table records some 180,000 distinct CDR3 sequences, approximately 19% of them present only once. Findings and limits, study-wide: The response measured ex vivo was dominated by TCR beta clonotypes (HLA-C-restricted and CMV-specific).

This clonotype appeared many times. Its antigen is as yet unknown. Trimming at V came to 2 bases and at J to 6 bases, leaving 12 bases not matched to a gene. The CDR3 has 17 amino acids. Germline-derived CDR1 and CDR2 are SGHTA and FQGNSA. Sample: PBMCs. The chain has TRBV7-2 and TRBJ2-2; 7 bases match TRBD2. This receptor was obtained from a human donor in good health (CMV status not recorded). Some clones in this sample may be carry-over from other donors' samples. The CDR3 sequence is CASSLMGGGGLAGELFF. The CDR3 nucleotides are TGTGCCAGCAGCTTAATGGGTGGCGGGGGTTTAGCCGGGGAGCTGTTTTTT.